The clone carrying this T cell receptor beta chain has ten or more counts. This sample stems from a study of T cells after yellow fever vaccination. TCRdb called the 5' RACE reads again in MiXCR, with one record for every CDR3 protein. The sample has 310,000 or so distinct CDR3 sequences, roughly 6.8% seen once. Trimming took 5 bases from V and 13 from J, leaving 14 bases between them. The CDR3 is made up of 11 amino acids. Per germline, CDR1 SGHTA and CDR2 FQGNSA. The TCR was taken from a young man who received the YFV17D yellow fever vaccine. The sample in question was PBMCs, obtained around 45 days after the first yellow fever vaccination. The chain carries TRBV7-2 and TRBJ1-1; D not resolved. The CDR3 reads CASSRGGIGFF. DNA of the CDR3: TGTGCCAGCAGCCGGGGAGGGATCGGTTTCTTT. Looking up the rest from reference TRBV7-2 and TRBJ1-1 gives the full variable domain: GAGVSQSPSNKVTEKGKDVELRCDPISGHTALYWYRQSLGQGLEFLIYFQGNSAPDKSGLPSDRFSAERTGGSVSTLTIQRTQQEDSAVYLCASSRGGIGFFGQGTRLTVV.